One sample yielded the 23 T cell receptor beta chains listed below, sequenced in a study of T cell clonotyping in hematopoietic cell transplantation. Clones were read by immunoSEQ multiplex PCR, and TCRdb kept only the in-frame ones, dropping some. This repertoire shows about 41,000 clones, around 96% found once; its top ten account for nearly 0.95%. Sequencing was carried out using peripheral blood mononuclear cells. Receptors originate from a young man in good health. Some clones in this sample may be carry-over from other donors' samples.

The V call is TRBV7-3, the J call TRBJ2-2, with D tentatively TRBD2 (6 bases). V was shortened by 5 bases and J by 6 bases, with 13 bases between the two germline ends. The CDR3 contains 14 residues. CDR1 is SGHTA and CDR2 is FQGTGA in the germline V gene. The CDR3 region has the DNA TGTGCCAGCAGCCTATACACGGGGGCCGGGGAGCTGTTTTTT. Protein: CASSLYTGAGELFF.

The V and J genes are TRBV11-3 and TRBJ2-6, with D hard to call. The CDR3 loop spans 14 amino acids. Looked up from germline, CDR1 is SGHNT and CDR2 is YENEEA. Trimming stripped 1 base from V and 4 bases from J, with 5 bases between. The CDR3 bases are TGTGCCAGCAGCTTAGCCGCCGGGGCCAACGTCCTGACTTTC. It is translated as CASSLAAGANVLTF.

This clone has only a few counts. V is TRBV6-5 and J is TRBJ1-6; D uncertain. V lost 7 bases to trimming and J lost 5 bases, with 12 bases between them. The length of the CDR3 is 14 residues. Germline V gene lookup returns CDR1 MNHEY and CDR2 SVGAGI. CDR3 nucleotide sequence: TGTGCCAGCACCCCCGGCGTCGATAATTCACCCCTCCACTTT. Residues: CASTPGVDNSPLHF.

The gene calls are TRBV6-6 and TRBJ1-1, with TRBD1 matching over 7 bases. Per germline, CDR1 MNHNY and CDR2 SVGAGI (reference sequence). V dropped 0 bases and J dropped 8; count of bases not matched to a gene: 6. The CDR3 has 14 amino acids. The CDR3 reads CASSYSTQGGEAFF. CDR3 in DNA: TGTGCCAGCAGTTACTCGACTCAGGGGGGCGAAGCTTTCTTT.

The chain links TRBV30 to TRBJ1-4, with 7 bases lining up with TRBD1. The CDR3 has 14 amino acids. The germline CDR1 and CDR2 sequences are GTSNPN and SVGIG (reference sequence). With 3 bases clipped from V and 4 bases from J, the junction kept 5 bases outside the gene matches. CDR3 in DNA: TGTGCCTGGAGGCCGGGACAGCTTAATGAAAAACTGTTTTTT. The encoded protein is CAWRPGQLNEKLFF. Complete variable domain (other parts from reference TRBV30 and TRBJ1-4): SQTIHQWPATLVQPVGSPLSLECTVEGTSNPNLYWYRQAAGRGLQLLFYSVGIGQISSEVPQNLSASRPQDRQFILSSKKLLLSDSGFYLCAWRPGQLNEKLFFGSGTQLSVL.

The V gene is TRBV5-4, the J gene TRBJ1-5; no definite D call. Trimming stripped 0 bases from V and 1 base from J, with 8 bases between. Germline CDR1 SGHNT, CDR2 YYREEE (reference sequence). The CDR3 covers 15 residues. CDR3 DNA: TGTGCCAGCAGCTTGGATCCGGGGAGCAATCAGCCCCAGCATTTT. Amino acids: CASSLDPGSNQPQHF.

The chain joins TRBV7-2 to TRBJ1-2, with TRBD1 matching over 9 bases. V shed 0 bases, J shed 6 bases, and the junction held 8 bases outside the gene matches. Germline assignment: CDR1 SGHTA and CDR2 FQGNSA. The CDR3 length is 16 residues. The CDR3 DNA reads as TGTGCCAGCAGCTTAGCGCTCGGGACAGGGTCGCATGGCTACACCTTC. This gives the protein CASSLALGTGSHGYTF. Full variable domain (missing parts from reference TRBV7-2 and TRBJ1-2): GAGVSQSPSNKVTEKGKDVELRCDPISGHTALYWYRQSLGQGLEFLIYFQGNSAPDKSGLPSDRFSAERTGGSVSTLTIQRTQQEDSAVYLCASSLALGTGSHGYTFGSGTRLTVV.

This chain joins TRBV7-9 and TRBJ1-1; D is possibly TRBD1 (5 bases). V was pared by 2 bases and J by 4 bases, with 8 bases between. Per germline, CDR1 SEHNR and CDR2 FQNEAQ (reference sequence). The CDR3 has 13 residues. The CDR3, as DNA: TGTGCCAGCAGCTTAACGGGGCTCACTGAAGCTTTCTTT. Protein sequence: CASSLTGLTEAFF.

This clone was counted once. This chain uses TRBV29-1 with TRBJ2-5; unclear D gene. V was cut by 3 bases and J by 5 bases, with 10 bases left in between. Germline CDR1 reads SQVTM; CDR2 reads ANQGSEA. The CDR3 extends over 12 amino acids. The DNA for the CDR3 is TGCAGCGTTGACGTGTCAGCTGAGACCCAGTACTTC. Translated, it gives CSVDVSAETQYF.

The gene calls are TRBV5-1 and TRBJ1-1, with D possibly TRBD1 on 6 matching bases. Germline V gives CDR1 SGHRS, CDR2 YFSETQ. This CDR3 region has 14 residues. Trimming left V 4 bases short and J 2 bases short, with 12 bases between. CDR3 region: CASSLGTTNTEAFF. CDR3 bases: TGCGCCAGCAGCCTGGGGACAACTAACACTGAAGCTTTCTTT.

The chain employs TRBV7-8 and TRBJ1-4; D is uncertain. Germline values: CDR1 SGHVS, CDR2 FQNEAQ. The CDR3 covers 13 residues. The V and J ends lost 1 base and 6 bases respectively, with 6 bases between them. The CDR3 region is CASSLGVYEKLFF. In nucleotides, the CDR3 is TGTGCCAGCAGCTTAGGAGTATATGAAAAACTGTTTTTT.

This chain uses TRBV19 with TRBJ2-5; the match to TRBD2 covers 11 bases. This CDR3 spans 15 amino acids. V shed 7 bases and J 4 bases; nucleotides not matched to a gene: 8. Per germline, CDR1 LNHDA and CDR2 SQIVND (reference sequence). In DNA, the CDR3 is TGTGCCAGTAAGGGAACTAGCGGGAGACGAGAGACCCAGTACTTC. It codes for CASKGTSGRRETQYF.

V usage is TRBV21-1 and J usage is TRBJ2-7; the D call in the table, TRBD2, was not verified against the DNA. TRBV21-1 is a documented pseudogene. This CDR3 has 15 residues. CDR3 protein: CASSSGLAGPHEQYF. The CDR3 DNA is TGTGCCAGCTCTTCCGGACTAGCGGGCCCCCACGAGCAGTACTTC.

This clone appeared once. The chain is built from TRBV2 and TRBJ2-7; no firm D call. Germline CDR1 is SNHLY and CDR2 is FYNNEI. V shed 7 bases and J shed 1 base, with 14 bases lying between them. CDR3 length equals 14 residues. The DNA for the CDR3 is TGTGCCAGCACCTACCGCCAACCTTCCTACGAGCAGTACTTC. Protein product: CASTYRQPSYEQYF.

The chain couples TRBV19 to TRBJ1-5; D uncertain. Germline CDR1 LNHDA, CDR2 SQIVND (reference sequence). V lost 9 bases and J lost 1, with 16 bases in between. The CDR3 runs to 15 residues. The CDR3 is CASRTGWGSNQPQHF. CDR3 bases: TGTGCCAGCCGAACCGGGTGGGGAAGCAATCAGCCCCAGCATTTT.

The chain couples TRBV4-3 to TRBJ2-7; 9 bases agree with TRBD2. Trimming at V came to 3 bases and at J to 6 bases, leaving 6 bases not matched to a gene. Germline V lookup: CDR1 LGHNA, CDR2 YSLEER. The CDR3 contains 14 residues. The CDR3 bases are TGCGCCAGCAGCCATGCCCGGACTAGCGCCGAGCAGTACTTC. Amino acid sequence: CASSHARTSAEQYF.

V usage is TRBV11-1 and J usage is TRBJ1-4; no reliable D call. Trimming removed 7 bases at V and 8 bases at J, with 5 bases between. This CDR3 is built from 10 residues. CDR1 and CDR2 from the germline V gene are SGHAT and FQDESV (reference sequence). The CDR3 DNA follows: TGTGCCAGCACCTTGGAAAAACTGTTTTTT. This codes for CASTLEKLFF.

The chain combines TRBV5-1 with TRBJ2-7; the D gene is possibly TRBD2 (6 bases). The V and J ends lost 0 bases and 2 bases respectively, with 15 bases between them. CDR1 is SGHRS and CDR2 is YFSETQ in the germline V gene. This CDR3 has 16 amino acids. The CDR3 reads CASSLAAGLSAYEQYF. The CDR3 nucleotides read TGCGCCAGCAGCTTGGCGGCGGGACTGTCAGCCTACGAGCAGTACTTC.

The gene calls are TRBV6-5 and TRBJ2-2; 7 bases line up with TRBD2. The CDR3 covers 13 residues. Germline lookup yields CDR1 MNHEY and CDR2 SVGAGI. V shed 8 bases and J 5 bases; nucleotides not matched to a gene: 5. CDR3 sequence (DNA): TGTGCCAGCCTTGGGGGGGGGACCGGGGAGCTGTTTTTT. It is translated as CASLGGGTGELFF.

The V and J genes are TRBV11-3 and TRBJ2-1; D uncertain. The CDR3 loop spans 14 amino acids. Germline V lookup: CDR1 SGHNT, CDR2 YENEEA. V lost 1 base, J lost 3 bases, and 7 bases lay in between. The CDR3 bases are TGTGCCAGCAGCTTAGGACTTAGCTACAATGAGCAGTTCTTC. It specifies CASSLGLSYNEQFF.

The rearrangement uses TRBV30 and TRBJ1-1; D remains ambiguous. Trimming removed 1 base from V and 7 bases from J, with 13 bases in between. Germline CDR1 and CDR2: GTSNPN and SVGIG (reference sequence). The CDR3 is made up of 13 amino acids. CDR3 bases: TGTGCCTGGAGTGGAGGCATTCCCCGTGAAGCTTTCTTT. Amino acids: CAWSGGIPREAFF.

The rearrangement joins TRBV4-1 to TRBJ1-2; D unclear. V was clipped by 3 bases and J by 0 bases, with 11 bases between them. The CDR3 contains 15 residues. The germline V gene has CDR1 MGHRA and CDR2 YSYEKL. DNA for the CDR3: TGCGCCAGCAGCCAGGGAAGGGAATCTAACTATGGCTACACCTTC. Protein product: CASSQGRESNYGYTF.

The chain recombines TRBV4-2 with TRBJ2-7, with unresolved D. CDR1 is LGHNA, CDR2 YNFKEQ, per germline. The CDR3 covers 11 residues. V was pared by 7 bases and J by 4 bases, with 8 bases between. This chain's CDR3 is CASKGLYEQYF. DNA for the CDR3: TGTGCCAGCAAAGGCCTTTACGAGCAGTACTTC.